What follows is one TCR beta chain and its context. For the second PCR, which ran for roughly 6 to 12 cycles, a sample-barcoded 5' primer and a J-beta primer mix were used. Via MiXCR, TCRdb re-called the 5' RACE reads, giving one row per CDR3 protein. The sample includes around 2 million distinct CDR3 sequences, about two fifths of them seen just once. The data belong to a study of blood T cells in healthy people across ages. Study-wide background: Capture by template switching was about one barcoded beta molecule per two T cells.

This CDR3 contains 13 residues. Between the trimmed V and J ends, which lost 5 bases and 0 bases, there was a span of 2 bases. The V gene's germline CDR1 is ENHRY and CDR2 SYGVKD. Material for sequencing was blood. This chain connects TRBV10-3 to TRBJ2-6, with D uncertain. The origin of this receptor is a human donor in good health. The CDR3 region is CAISPSGANVLTF. The CDR3 nucleotides are TGTGCCATCAGTCCCTCTGGGGCCAACGTCCTGACTTTC.